Shown below are 21 T cell receptor beta chains from a single sample sequenced in a study of T cell responses to AZD1222 COVID-19 vaccine. Profiled with immunoSEQ multiplex PCR; TCRdb holds only in-frame clones, not every one. The sample yields over 100,000 clones, about 90% seen once. This material consisted of peripheral blood, taken 28 days after the second AZD1222 dose. Every receptor here comes from an adult who received the AZD1222 COVID-19 vaccine.

This clone was seen more than once but under ten times. This chain connects TRBV2 to TRBJ2-2; 7 bases are shared with TRBD2. Germline lookup yields CDR1 SNHLY and CDR2 FYNNEI. The CDR3 covers 15 residues. After removal of 7 bases from V and 0 bases from J, the junction contained 5 bases not matched to a gene. The CDR3, as DNA: TGTGCCAGCACCAAAAGCGGGGCGAACACCGGGGAGCTGTTTTTT. Its translation: CASTKSGANTGELFF.

The genes are TRBV4-1 and TRBJ1-1; no clear D gene. This CDR3 is 17 amino acids long. Germline V gene sequence: CDR1 MGHRA, CDR2 YSYEKL. V was clipped by 4 bases and J by 1 base, with 19 bases between them. CDR3 nucleotide sequence: TGCGCCAGCAGCCCCCCCCCGGGGTCCAGCCGGAACACTGAAGCTTTCTTT. It codes for CASSPPPGSSRNTEAFF.

The chain joins TRBV19 to TRBJ1-3; 7 bases fit TRBD1. Germline values: CDR1 LNHDA, CDR2 SQIVND (reference sequence). V was pared by 5 bases and J by 0 bases, with 10 bases of the junction left unmatched. This CDR3 has 17 amino acids. In DNA, the CDR3 is TGTGCCAGTAGTTCCTCGACAGGGACCTACTCTGGAAACACCATATATTTT. It specifies CASSSSTGTYSGNTIYF.

The gene calls are TRBV2 and TRBJ2-5, with 7 bases lining up with TRBD1. Germline loops: CDR1 SNHLY, CDR2 FYNNEI. This CDR3 has 14 residues. V lost 7 bases and J lost 1; bases outside the gene matches: 6. CDR3 region: CASIWDSSQETQYF. The CDR3 nucleotides are TGTGCCAGCATATGGGACAGTTCCCAAGAGACCCAGTACTTC. Based on the CDR3 plus reference TRBV2 and TRBJ2-5, the full variable domain is EPEVTQTPSHQVTQMGQEVILRCVPISNHLYFYWYRQILGQKVEFLVSFYNNEISEKSEIFDDQFSVERPDGSNFTLKIRSTKLEDSAMYFCASIWDSSQETQYFGPGTRLLVL.

The chain combines TRBV6-5 with TRBJ2-7, with 7 nucleotides matching TRBD1. This CDR3 is built from 13 residues. V dropped 6 bases and J dropped 1; count of bases not matched to a gene: 3. Germline V gene data show CDR1 as MNHEY and CDR2 as SVGAGI. The CDR3 reads CASRGTASYEQYF. The CDR3 DNA sequence: TGTGCCAGCAGAGGGACAGCTTCCTACGAGCAGTACTTC.

The rearrangement uses TRBV20-1 and TRBJ2-2; D unclear. The germline CDR1 and CDR2 sequences are DFQATT and SNEGSKA (reference sequence). Deletions cut 3 bases from V and 4 bases from J, with 15 bases between. The CDR3 runs 15 residues. The CDR3 nucleotides read TGCAGTGCTAGTCCGCCGGGCCGTAGCACCGGGGAGCTGTTTTTT. Protein sequence: CSASPPGRSTGELFF.

The chain carries TRBV6-2 or TRBV6-3 and TRBJ1-5; the D is unclear. Germline V lookup: CDR1 MNHEY, CDR2 SVGEGT. The ends were cut back, 5 bases at V and 1 base at J, with 12 bases in the middle. The CDR3 contains 15 residues. The CDR3 reads CASSEKIWSNQPQHF. CDR3 sequence (DNA): TGTGCCAGCAGTGAGAAAATCTGGAGCAATCAGCCCCAGCATTTT.

This chain links TRBV24-1 with TRBJ2-6, with 9 bases that match TRBD1. The CDR3 length is 17 residues. Per the germline V gene, CDR1 is KGHDR and CDR2 is SFDVKD. V dropped 5 bases and J dropped 2; count of bases not matched to a gene: 6. The CDR3 DNA reads as TGTGCCACCAGTGCGGGACAGGGCGTCGCTGGGGCCAACGTCCTGACTTTC. This gives the protein CATSAGQGVAGANVLTF.

The chain joins TRBV18 to TRBJ1-5, with D unclear. Trimming cost V 3 bases and J 1 base, with 7 bases left between them. The CDR3 contains 14 residues. Germline loops: CDR1 KGHSH, CDR2 LQKENI. The CDR3 region has the DNA TGTGCCAGCTCACCTTCGAGGAGCAATCAGCCCCAGCATTTT. Amino acid sequence: CASSPSRSNQPQHF.

Here the CDR3 DNA reads TGTGCCAGTAGTACCCCGGGGGACAGGGTTAACATTCAGTACTTC. Its protein product is CASSTPGDRVNIQYF. This chain uses TRBV19 with TRBJ2-4; 9 nucleotides line up with TRBD1. V lost 4 bases, J lost 7 bases, and 8 bases stayed unmatched. The CDR3 has 15 amino acids. Germline lookup yields CDR1 LNHDA and CDR2 SQIVND (reference sequence).

The J gene is TRBJ2-3, the V gene TRBV7-8; D is unclear. V lost 1 base and J lost 4, with 6 bases in between. Germline V gives CDR1 SGHVS, CDR2 FQNEAQ. The CDR3 has 13 amino acids. In nucleotides, the CDR3 is TGTGCCAGCAGCTTAGATGGGGCAGATACGCAGTATTTT. Residues: CASSLDGADTQYF.

J is TRBJ2-1 and V is TRBV19; tentatively, D is TRBD1 or TRBD2 (6 bases each). Trimming removed 5 bases at V and 13 bases at J, with 24 bases between. CDR1 LNHDA and CDR2 SQIVND come from the germline V gene (reference sequence). The CDR3 has 15 residues. CDR3 in amino acids: CASSWREGYGGRQFF. The CDR3, as DNA: TGTGCCAGTAGTTGGAGGGAAGGTTATGGGGGGCGACAGTTCTTC. Full variable domain (rest looked up from reference TRBV19 and TRBJ2-1): DGGITQSPKYLFRKEGQNVTLSCEQNLNHDAMYWYRQDPGQGLRLIYYSQIVNDFQKGDIAEGYSVSREKKESFPLTVTSAQKNPTAFYLCASSWREGYGGRQFFGPGTRLTVL.

This clone was seen a few times. The rearrangement links TRBV27 to TRBJ1-1; D not resolved. Germline V gene lookup returns CDR1 MNHEY and CDR2 SMNVEV (reference sequence). V shed 6 bases and J shed 1 base, with 18 bases lying between them. This CDR3 is built from 16 residues. CDR3 residues: CASRSGLLNRNTEAFF. CDR3 bases: TGTGCCAGCAGATCCGGACTGCTGAATAGGAACACTGAAGCTTTCTTT.

CDR3 amino acids: CATSRAPPGQGAGVNTEAFF. The CDR3, as DNA: TGTGCCACCAGCAGAGCCCCTCCGGGACAGGGGGCTGGAGTGAACACTGAAGCTTTCTTT. The chain links TRBV15 to TRBJ1-1, with 12 bases that match TRBD1. This CDR3 contains 20 residues. Germline CDR1 LNHNV, CDR2 YYDKDF (reference sequence). V was pared by 1 base and J by 0 bases, with 12 bases of the junction left unmatched.

The V call is TRBV7-2, the J call TRBJ1-4, with TRBD1 as a possible D gene (5 bases). CDR3 size: 14 residues. The germline gives CDR1 SGHTA, CDR2 FQGNSA. The V end lost 5 bases, the J end lost 5 bases, and 12 bases lay between the germline ends. The CDR3 here is CASSLRASNEKLFF. DNA of the CDR3: TGTGCCAGCAGCCTCAGGGCCTCAAATGAAAAACTGTTTTTT.

The rearrangement uses TRBV3-1 (or the pseudogene TRBV3-2) and TRBJ2-1, with 13 bases aligning to TRBD2. The germline V gene has CDR1 LGHDT and CDR2 YNNKEL (reference sequence). CDR3 length: 16 amino acids. Losses at the gene ends were 3 bases for V and 1 base for J; bases not matched to a gene: 0. Here the CDR3 reads CASSQTSGGSYNEQFF. CDR3 bases: TGTGCCAGCAGCCAGACTAGCGGGGGGTCCTACAATGAGCAGTTCTTC.

J is TRBJ2-1 and V is TRBV4-2, with TRBD1 as a possible D gene (6 bases). The CDR3 has 16 residues. Germline V gene sequence: CDR1 LGHNA, CDR2 YNFKEQ. V gave up 1 base and J gave up 6 bases, with 16 bases separating them. CDR3 protein: CASSQATPGTINEQFF. The CDR3 coding sequence is TGTGCCAGCAGCCAAGCCACCCCCGGGACAATCAATGAGCAGTTCTTC.

The chain links TRBV6-1 to TRBJ1-3, with 7 bases identical to TRBD1. Unmatched junction bases numbered 6, after V lost 0 bases and J lost 4 bases. This CDR3 is 16 amino acids long. Germline lookup yields CDR1 MNHNS and CDR2 SASEGT. CDR3 residues: CASSEAVTGTGNTIYF. CDR3 bases: TGTGCCAGCAGTGAAGCGGTGACAGGGACGGGAAACACCATATATTTT.

The rearrangement links TRBV5-4 to TRBJ1-1, with D possibly being TRBD1 (5 bases). The CDR3 consists of 16 residues. The V gene lost 2 bases and the J gene lost 7 bases, with 21 bases spanning the gap. The germline V gene has CDR1 SGHNT and CDR2 YYREEE (reference sequence). The CDR3 loop is CASSFNVGPGSIEAFF. Written as DNA, the CDR3 is TGTGCCAGCAGCTTTAATGTTGGACCAGGGAGCATTGAAGCTTTCTTT.

The chain links TRBV3-1 (or the pseudogene TRBV3-2) to TRBJ1-6; 7 positions match TRBD1. CDR1 and CDR2 (germline): LGHDT, YNNKEL (reference sequence). The CDR3 is 16 residues long. Trimming at V came to 5 bases and at J to 1 base, leaving 5 bases not matched to a gene. The CDR3 region is CASSTQGQSYNSPLHF. The CDR3 DNA reads TGTGCCAGCAGCACCCAGGGACAGTCCTATAATTCACCCCTCCACTTT.

J is TRBJ1-2 and V is TRBV5-1; TRBD1 matches at 7 bases. The germline CDR1 and CDR2 sequences are SGHRS and YFSETQ. The V gene end was trimmed by 0 bases and the J gene end by 2 bases; junction bases not matched to a gene: 1. The CDR3 extends over 14 amino acids. The CDR3 spells CASSLGQGNYGYTF. CDR3 bases: TGCGCCAGCAGCTTGGGACAGGGAAACTATGGCTACACCTTC. Using reference TRBV5-1 and TRBJ1-2 for the parts outside the CDR3, the full variable domain is KAGVTQTPRYLIKTRGQQVTLSCSPISGHRSVSWYQQTPGQGLQFLFEYFSETQRNKGNFPGRFSGRQFSNSRSEMNVSTLELGDSALYLCASSLGQGNYGYTFGSGTRLTVV.